This T cell receptor beta chain was recovered during a study of blood T cell repertoires in COVID-19. About the research overall: Both acute and convalescent COVID-19 samples were obtained from the United States, Italy and Spain. Sources were T cells, B-cell-depleted T cells, or PBMCs; the material itself was cDNA or gDNA.

Original handling: Estimates of nucleated cell counts were drawn from the amplification of reference gene primers. Measured with immunoSEQ multiplex PCR; TCRdb has only the in-frame clones, and not every one. V, J and clone size were drawn from that table, and D and trimming were deduced from the DNA. The repertoire includes approximately 52,000 clones, 89% of them detected once, and around 5% sits in the top ten. V lost 5 bases, J lost 4 bases, and 14 bases lay in between. The CDR3 spans 13 residues. Germline values: CDR1 GTSNPN, CDR2 SVGIG (reference sequence). The chain links TRBV30 to TRBJ1-1, with a weak D call TRBD1 (5 bases). This clonotype originated in a man between 60 and 70 years old with active COVID-19. The sequenced material came from peripheral blood. CDR3 coding DNA: TGTGCCTGGGTGGAGGGGTGGAGCACTGAAGCTTTCTTT. It specifies CAWVEGWSTEAFF.